A selection of T cell receptor beta chains follows, all from one sample in a study of Graves' ophthalmopathy and Graves' hyperthyroidism. TCRdb reprocessed the multiplex PCR reads via MiXCR and lists one record per CDR3 protein. Of roughly 480,000 distinct CDR3 sequences in the sample, about an eighth were seen once. Sequencing input: blood. These receptors all stem from a woman in her twenties or thirties with Graves' ophthalmopathy. CDR3s include the opening cysteine and the closing phenylalanine or tryptophan. Fields, in order: D gene, V gene, clone size, J gene, CDR3 protein, CDR3 DNA. A D gene is named only where the DNA matches it firmly. The size field is filled for only some rows; it gives once, few, many or a size class.

>NA|TRBV12-3/TRBV12-4|many|TRBJ1-1
CASSREYTTWAFF
TGTGCCAGCAGCCGGGAGTACACCACGTGGGCTTTCTTT
>NA|TRBV19|many|TRBJ2-6
CASSITSTSGANVLTF
TGTGCCAGTAGTATAACCTCGACCTCTGGGGCCAACGTCCTGACTTTC
>NA|TRBV10-3|many|TRBJ2-6
CAISARSAGANVLTF
TGTGCCATCAGTGCAAGGTCGGCTGGGGCCAACGTCCTGACTTTC
>TRBD1|TRBV12-3/TRBV12-4|many|TRBJ1-5
CASSSTGKEQPQHF
TGTGCCAGCAGTTCGACAGGGAAGGAGCAGCCCCAGCATTTT
>NA|TRBV30|NA|TRBJ2-7
CAWRTNSYEQYF
TGTGCCTGGAGGACTAACTCCTACGAGCAGTACTTC
>NA|TRBV6-5|many|TRBJ1-2
CASSSSGGYTF
TGTGCCAGCAGTTCTTCTGGTGGCTACACCTTC
>NA|TRBV28|many|TRBJ1-5
CASSLVDFGNQPQHF
TGTGCCAGCAGTTTAGTGGATTTTGGCAATCAGCCCCAGCATTTT
>NA|TRBV7-3|many|TRBJ2-5
CASSPTRKETQYF
TGTGCCAGCAGCCCAACAAGAAAGGAGACCCAGTACTTC
>NA|TRBV6-5|NA|TRBJ1-2
CASSYRPPWGYTF
TGTGCCAGCAGTTACAGACCCCCTTGGGGCTACACCTTC
>TRBD1|TRBV20-1|many|TRBJ1-5
CSARDGRGGDGQPQHF
TGCAGTGCTAGAGATGGGAGAGGGGGCGATGGACAGCCCCAGCATTTT
>NA|TRBV5-1|NA|TRBJ2-5
CASRSPGETQYF
TGCGCCAGCAGGAGCCCGGGGGAGACCCAGTACTTC
>TRBD1|TRBV6-1|many|TRBJ2-5
CASSEAPTGPEETQYF
TGTGCCAGCAGTGAAGCCCCGACAGGGCCCGAGGAGACCCAGTACTTC
>NA|TRBV30|NA|TRBJ1-1
CAWSSRRNTEAFF
TGTGCCTGGTCATCCCGCAGGAACACTGAAGCTTTCTTT
>TRBD2|TRBV24-1|few|TRBJ2-7
CATSDLLAGGSNEQYF
TGTGCCACCAGTGATTTGCTTGCGGGAGGATCCAACGAGCAGTACTTC
>TRBD1|TRBV5-1|NA|TRBJ1-1
CASSLVSGGNTEAFF
TGCGCCAGCAGCTTGGTATCAGGGGGGAACACTGAAGCTTTCTTT
>NA|TRBV6-2/TRBV6-3|NA|TRBJ2-6
CASSSAGSGANVLTF
TGTGCCAGCAGTTCCGCCGGATCTGGGGCCAACGTCCTGACTTTC
>NA|TRBV18|few|TRBJ2-5
CASSPPAGGLRETQYF
TGTGCCAGCTCACCCCCGGCTGGAGGGCTTCGGGAGACCCAGTACTTC
>TRBD1|TRBV6-5|many|TRBJ2-2
CASSYSGQFTGELFF
TGTGCCAGCAGTTACTCGGGACAGTTCACCGGGGAGCTGTTTTTT
>NA|TRBV4-3|NA|TRBJ1-3
CASSQDLSRSSGNTIYF
TGCGCCAGCAGCCAAGATCTGAGTAGGAGCTCTGGAAACACCATATATTTT
>TRBD2|TRBV6-2/TRBV6-3|many|TRBJ2-2
CASSPSGRATGELFF
TGTGCCAGCAGCCCTAGCGGGAGGGCCACCGGGGAGCTGTTTTTT
>TRBD2|TRBV18|NA|TRBJ2-2
CASSPGLAGNTGELFF
TGTGCCAGCTCACCCGGACTAGCGGGAAACACCGGGGAGCTGTTTTTT
>NA|TRBV20-1|NA|TRBJ2-2
CSARSWASTGELFF
TGCAGTGCTAGGTCTTGGGCCTCCACCGGGGAGCTGTTTTTT
>NA|TRBV6-1|NA|TRBJ1-2
CASIPGPRNYGYTF
TGTGCCAGCATCCCCGGGCCTAGGAACTATGGCTACACCTTC
>NA|TRBV28|NA|TRBJ1-5
CASKRGSANQPQHF
TGTGCCAGCAAGAGAGGCAGTGCAAATCAGCCCCAGCATTTT
>NA|TRBV24-1|many|TRBJ2-2
CATSDLGGDTGELFF
TGTGCCACCAGTGATTTGGGGGGCGACACCGGGGAGCTGTTTTTT
>TRBD1|TRBV29-1|many|TRBJ2-7
CSVGSRGPREQYF
TGCAGCGTTGGGTCTAGGGGGCCCCGTGAGCAGTACTTC
>NA|TRBV5-1|NA|TRBJ1-1
CASSLDYFMNTEAFF
TGCGCCAGCAGCCTGGACTATTTTATGAACACTGAAGCTTTCTTT
>NA|TRBV27|many|TRBJ1-2
CASSSWPRGGYTF
TGTGCCAGCAGTTCCTGGCCCCGTGGCGGCTACACCTTC
>TRBD2|TRBV20-1|many|TRBJ2-7
CSARGLAGDPYEQYF
TGCAGTGCTAGGGGACTAGCGGGAGACCCCTACGAGCAGTACTTC
>NA|TRBV6-2/TRBV6-3|NA|TRBJ2-7
CASSYSLTTEQYF
TGTGCCAGCAGTTACTCCCTTACGACAGAGCAGTACTTC
>NA|TRBV28|many|TRBJ2-2
CASSLLGFGELFF
TGTGCCAGCAGTTTACTCGGTTTCGGGGAGCTGTTTTTT
>TRBD2|TRBV5-1|many|TRBJ2-5
CASSLTSGGVRETQYF
TGCGCCAGCAGCTTGACCAGCGGGGGGGTACGAGAGACCCAGTACTTC
>NA|TRBV20-1|NA|TRBJ2-7
CSAYTGTIRYEQYF
TGCAGTGCGTACACTGGGACGATCCGCTACGAGCAGTACTTC
>NA|TRBV27|NA|TRBJ1-5
CASREGFPDQPQHF
TGTGCCAGCAGAGAGGGATTCCCGGATCAGCCCCAGCATTTT